Following are 28 T cell receptor beta chains from one sample sequenced in a study of regulatory T cells in long-lasting Graves disease. Regarding time point: persistent/refractory GD, antithyroid drugs over 5 years with positive TRAb. RNA extracted from PBMCs served as the sequencing template. CDR3 regions were amplified by Arm-PCR using iRepertoire HTBI primers to build TCR beta libraries. Each CDR3 protein is one row after TCRdb ran MiXCR on the multiplex PCR reads. The sample holds fewer than 400,000 distinct CDR3 sequences; less than 25% are singletons and the top ten take less than 25%. Here the sequenced sample was peripheral blood mononuclear cells (PBMCs), taken when the disease was refractory, from a patient treated with antithyroid drugs. Receptors originate from a female donor with Graves disease.

The chain links TRBV29-1 to TRBJ2-5; the D gene is possibly TRBD1 (5 bases). Trimming cost V 4 bases and J 5 bases, with 11 bases left between them. The CDR3 covers 12 residues. Germline loops: CDR1 SQVTM, CDR2 ANQGSEA. For the CDR3, the DNA is TGCAGCGTTGTACAGGCCATGGAGACCCAGTACTTC. It specifies CSVVQAMETQYF.

The chain recombines TRBV5-1 with TRBJ2-2, with D perhaps TRBD1 (6 bases). The germline V gene has CDR1 SGHRS and CDR2 YFSETQ. Trimming cost V 5 bases and J 1 base, with 12 bases left between them. CDR3 length: 15 amino acids. This chain's CDR3 is CASRPPGENTGELFF. CDR3 in DNA: TGCGCCAGCAGGCCCCCAGGGGAGAACACCGGGGAGCTGTTTTTT.

There are many counts of this clonotype. The J gene is TRBJ2-2, the V gene TRBV6-2 or TRBV6-3, with 8 nucleotides matching TRBD1. The CDR3 spans 15 residues. V dropped 8 bases and J dropped 4; count of bases not matched to a gene: 9. Looked up from germline, CDR1 is MNHEY and CDR2 is SVGEGT. CDR3 residues: CASQGQDDGTGELFF. DNA for the CDR3: TGTGCCAGCCAGGGACAGGATGATGGCACCGGGGAGCTGTTTTTT.

This clonotype showed up just a few times. This chain uses TRBV10-3 with TRBJ2-2; a weak D match, TRBD1 (5 bases). CDR3 length: 16 amino acids. Germline V gene sequence: CDR1 ENHRY, CDR2 SYGVKD. Trimming removed 1 base from V and 1 base from J, with 10 bases in between. The CDR3 region has the DNA TGTGCCATCAGTGAGTTAAAGGGGCAGAACACCGGGGAGCTGTTTTTT. Its translation: CAISELKGQNTGELFF.

This clonotype was found once. A read error is possible here, since a much larger clone lies one base away. V gene TRBV28 combines with J gene TRBJ1-4, with TRBD1 matching 7 bases. The CDR3 totals 15 residues. CDR1 and CDR2 (germline): MDHEN, SYDVKM. CDR3 in amino acids: CVSRDPDRWGEKLFF. The CDR3 DNA follows: TGTGTCAGCAGGGACCCGGACAGGTGGGGTGAAAAACTGTTTTTT. Based on the CDR3 plus reference TRBV28 and TRBJ1-4, the full variable domain is DVKVTQSSRYLVKRTGEKVFLECVQDMDHENMFWYRQDPGLGLRLIYFSYDVKMKEKGDIPEGYSVSREKKERFSLILESASTNQTSMYLCVSRDPDRWGEKLFFGSGTQLSVL.

V gene TRBV7-9 combines with J gene TRBJ1-6, with D uncertain. The CDR3 covers 17 residues. V was pared by 5 bases and J by 6 bases, with 20 bases between. Germline V gene data show CDR1 as SEHNR and CDR2 as FQNEAQ (reference sequence). CDR3 in amino acids: CASSPPGSRMFNSPLHF. The CDR3 DNA reads as TGTGCCAGCAGCCCGCCTGGAAGCAGAATGTTTAATTCACCCCTCCACTTT.

This clonotype was seen only a few times. The J gene is TRBJ2-2, the V gene TRBV13; 10 nucleotides match TRBD2. Trimming took 0 bases from V and 6 from J; bases not matched to a gene: 7. The CDR3 spans 17 residues. The germline V gene has CDR1 PRHDT and CDR2 FYEKMQ (reference sequence). The CDR3 coding sequence is TGTGCCAGCAGCTTAGGCCTCCAGCGGGAGGGCTCCGGGGAGCTGTTTTTT. Amino acids: CASSLGLQREGSGELFF.

This clonotype has just a few counts. The chain employs TRBV7-9 and TRBJ2-6, with D tentatively TRBD1 (6 bases). The V gene lost 6 bases and the J gene lost 2 bases, with 11 bases spanning the gap. The germline CDR1 and CDR2 sequences are SEHNR and FQNEAQ (reference sequence). The CDR3 length is 15 residues. The chain's CDR3 is CASSFRDTGANVLTF. CDR3 DNA sequence: TGTGCCAGCAGTTTTAGGGACACTGGGGCCAACGTCCTGACTTTC.

V and J are TRBV6-2 or TRBV6-3 and TRBJ1-2; 9 nucleotides align to TRBD1. The J segment lost 4 bases and the V segment lost 7 bases, leaving 7 bases of the junction unmatched. The CDR3 runs to 14 residues. In germline, CDR1 is MNHEY, CDR2 SVGEGT. The DNA of the CDR3 is TGTGCCAGCACCTCGGGACAGGGTTTCTATGGCTACACCTTC. Its protein is CASTSGQGFYGYTF.

V usage is TRBV7-2 and J usage is TRBJ2-3; 13 positions agree with TRBD2. V lost 4 bases and J lost 4; bases outside the gene matches: 14. Germline lookup yields CDR1 SGHTA and CDR2 FQGNSA. The length of the CDR3 is 19 residues. CDR3 region: CASSYGTGTTSGRSDTQYF. Written as DNA, the CDR3 is TGTGCCAGCAGCTACGGGACAGGGACGACTAGCGGGAGGTCAGATACGCAGTATTTT.

This clonotype came up many times. The genes are TRBV6-1 and TRBJ1-6, with D uncertain. Per the germline V gene, CDR1 is MNHNS and CDR2 is SASEGT. The V gene lost 2 bases and the J gene lost 0 bases, with 11 bases spanning the gap. CDR3 size: 17 residues. CDR3 sequence: CASSEFPVSSYNSPLHF. Here the CDR3 DNA reads TGTGCCAGCAGTGAATTCCCCGTAAGCTCCTATAATTCACCCCTCCACTTT.

This clonotype was observed at least ten times. J is TRBJ1-1 and V is TRBV24-1; D is possibly TRBD1 (5 bases). Germline CDR1 is KGHDR and CDR2 is SFDVKD. The CDR3 has 19 residues. V lost 0 bases and J lost 6, with 25 bases in between. CDR3 nucleotides: TGTGCCACCAGTGATTTGCCCACCACAGGAGGGGCGGATGTGGCTGAAGCTTTCTTT. It yields the protein CATSDLPTTGGADVAEAFF.

The CDR3 reads CASSQEGGQGANTGELFF. The CDR3 DNA follows: TGCGCCAGCAGCCAAGAGGGCGGCCAGGGGGCGAACACCGGGGAGCTGTTTTTT. V and J are TRBV4-1 and TRBJ2-2; 7 bases fit TRBD1. V was pared by 0 bases and J by 0 bases, with 7 bases of the junction left unmatched. The CDR3 sequence is 18 residues long. Germline V CDR1 and CDR2: MGHRA, YSYEKL.

This chain connects TRBV5-4 to TRBJ2-3; a possible D gene is TRBD2 (6 bases). Trimming shortened V by 5 bases and J by 6 bases, and 16 bases separated the two germline ends. Germline assignment: CDR1 SGHNT and CDR2 YYREEE (reference sequence). This CDR3 comprises 14 residues. For the CDR3, the DNA is TGTGCCAGCAGGAAATCTAGCGTAGGGGATACGCAGTATTTT. It encodes CASRKSSVGDTQYF.

Points on this clonotype: It may be a read error: a sequence one base away is much more abundant. This chain joins TRBV12-3 or TRBV12-4 and TRBJ2-5; TRBD2 agrees at 8 bases. The CDR3 is made up of 14 amino acids. V lost 8 bases to trimming and J lost 3 bases; unmatched junction nucleotides: 8. CDR3 protein: CASSRATSEETQYF. Here the CDR3 DNA reads TGTGCCAGCTCACGGGCGACTAGCGAAGAGACCCAGTACTTC.

The chain is built from TRBV7-2 and TRBJ2-5, with a tentative D call TRBD2 (6 bases). This CDR3 spans 15 amino acids. Trimming took 1 base from V and 5 from J, leaving 14 bases between them. Germline CDR1 reads SGHTA; CDR2 reads FQGNSA. CDR3 protein: CASSLVTGSGETQYF. CDR3 nucleotide sequence: TGTGCCAGCAGCTTAGTGACCGGGAGTGGGGAGACCCAGTACTTC.

In its sample, this clonotype was seen a few times. CDR3 in DNA: TGTGCCAGCAGCTTAGTGAGGGCGGGAAGCGGAGAAGCTTTCTTT. Its translation is CASSLVRAGSGEAFF. The V and J genes are TRBV7-2 and TRBJ1-1; no reliable D call. Germline CDR1 SGHTA, CDR2 FQGNSA. This CDR3 is 15 amino acids long. Trimming cost V 1 base and J 8 bases, with 17 bases left between them. Drawing the rest from reference TRBV7-2 and TRBJ1-1, the complete variable domain is GAGVSQSPSNKVTEKGKDVELRCDPISGHTALYWYRQSLGQGLEFLIYFQGNSAPDKSGLPSDRFSAERTGGSVSTLTIQRTQQEDSAVYLCASSLVRAGSGEAFFGQGTRLTVV.

The rearrangement joins TRBV6-5 to TRBJ1-6; 8 positions agree with TRBD1. V shed 2 bases, J shed 8 bases, and the junction held 5 bases outside the gene matches. The V gene's germline CDR1 is MNHEY and CDR2 SVGAGI. CDR3 length: 15 amino acids. In nucleotides, the CDR3 is TGTGCCAGCAGTTACACTCGGACAGGGCATTCACCCCTCCACTTT. Translating gives CASSYTRTGHSPLHF.

This clonotype has a count of ten or more. The gene calls are TRBV12-3 or TRBV12-4 and TRBJ2-2; the match to TRBD2 covers 9 bases. The CDR3 runs to 17 residues. After removal of 3 bases from V and 1 base from J, the junction contained 6 bases not matched to a gene. This CDR3 reads CASSFEGSGRNTGELFF. CDR3 sequence (DNA): TGTGCCAGCAGTTTCGAGGGTAGCGGGAGGAACACCGGGGAGCTGTTTTTT.

This clonotype was picked up many times. The rearrangement links TRBV28 to TRBJ2-5; D is possibly TRBD2 (5 bases). The ends were cut back, 6 bases at V and 0 bases at J, with 11 bases in the middle. From germline, CDR1 is MDHEN and CDR2 SYDVKM. The CDR3 is 14 amino acids. DNA of the CDR3: TGTGCCAGCAGCCCGACGGGGTACCAAGAGACCCAGTACTTC. It yields the protein CASSPTGYQETQYF.

This chain uses TRBV7-9 with TRBJ1-6; D gene uncertain. The CDR3 has 13 amino acids. CDR1 and CDR2 from the germline V gene are SEHNR and FQNEAQ (reference sequence). Trimming pared 1 base from V and 9 bases from J, leaving 7 bases between. The CDR3 coding sequence is TGTGCCAGCAGCTTAGATGTCCCTTCACCCCTCCACTTT. This translates into CASSLDVPSPLHF. Variable domain in full (rest from reference TRBV7-9 and TRBJ1-6): DTGVSQNPRHKITKRGQNVTFRCDPISEHNRLYWYRQTLGQGPEFLTYFQNEAQLEKSRLLSDRFSAERPKGSFSTLEIQRTEQGDSAMYLCASSLDVPSPLHFGNGTRLTVT.

This clonotype was observed once. The rearrangement links TRBV7-9 to TRBJ1-3, with a possible D match to TRBD1 (5 bases). Trimming left V 4 bases short and J 2 bases short, with 12 bases between. Germline CDR1 and CDR2: SEHNR and FQNEAQ (reference sequence). The CDR3 sequence is 15 residues long. Written as DNA, the CDR3 is TGTGCCAGCAGCTCCGACAGAGACCCTGGAAACACCATATATTTT. This codes for CASSSDRDPGNTIYF.

This clonotype was recorded many times. V gene TRBV5-1 combines with J gene TRBJ1-6; TRBD1 aligns across 9 bases. The V gene's germline CDR1 is SGHRS and CDR2 YFSETQ. V dropped 4 bases and J dropped 5; count of bases not matched to a gene: 4. This CDR3 spans 15 amino acids. CDR3 DNA sequence: TGCGCCAGCAGCCTACGGACAGGGGATAATTCACCCCTCCACTTT. It specifies CASSLRTGDNSPLHF.

The sample holds a few counts of this clonotype. The J gene is TRBJ1-6, the V gene TRBV18, with D possibly being TRBD1 (5 bases). Germline V gives CDR1 KGHSH, CDR2 LQKENI. CDR3 length: 15 amino acids. Trimming removed 3 bases at V and 7 bases at J, with 13 bases between. In DNA form, the CDR3 reads TGTGCCAGCTCACCGGGGCCTAAGGGGAATTCACCCCTCCACTTT. It yields the protein CASSPGPKGNSPLHF.

This clonotype was picked up many times. J is TRBJ1-3 and V is TRBV2; TRBD1 aligns across 7 bases. This CDR3 is 12 amino acids long. Germline values: CDR1 SNHLY, CDR2 FYNNEI. After removal of 6 bases from V and 8 bases from J, the junction contained 4 bases not matched to a gene. The CDR3 nucleotides are TGTGCCAGCAGGGGACAGATATACACCATATATTTT. Amino acids: CASRGQIYTIYF.

As for this clonotype: This sequence may be a read error, since a much larger clone differs from it by one base. The rearrangement links TRBV20-1 to TRBJ2-5; possible D gene TRBD1, 6 bases. The V gene's germline CDR1 is DFQATT and CDR2 SNEGSKA (reference sequence). The CDR3 runs to 14 residues. DNA for the CDR3: TGCAGTGCGGAGAGGACTGGGGGCCAAGAGGCCCAGTACTTC. Residues: CSAERTGGQEAQYF.

The sample holds many counts of this clonotype. The CDR3 DNA sequence: TGTGCCAGCAGCCAGACCTCGACAGGGATCTATGGCTACACCTTC. It is translated as CASSQTSTGIYGYTF. The chain couples TRBV7-9 to TRBJ1-2; 7 bases align to TRBD1. Germline-derived CDR1 and CDR2 are SEHNR and FQNEAQ (reference sequence). The CDR3 length is 15 residues. The trim removed 5 bases at V and 4 bases at J, leaving 10 bases unmatched.

The V gene is TRBV29-1, the J gene TRBJ2-7, with D possibly matching TRBD1 (7 bases). CDR1 SQVTM and CDR2 ANQGSEA come from the germline V gene. The CDR3 extends over 13 amino acids. V dropped 4 bases and J dropped 3 bases, with 13 bases sitting between them. The CDR3 reads CSVGGQGGYEQYF. The CDR3 DNA reads TGCAGCGTTGGAGGCCAGGGGGGCTACGAGCAGTACTTC.